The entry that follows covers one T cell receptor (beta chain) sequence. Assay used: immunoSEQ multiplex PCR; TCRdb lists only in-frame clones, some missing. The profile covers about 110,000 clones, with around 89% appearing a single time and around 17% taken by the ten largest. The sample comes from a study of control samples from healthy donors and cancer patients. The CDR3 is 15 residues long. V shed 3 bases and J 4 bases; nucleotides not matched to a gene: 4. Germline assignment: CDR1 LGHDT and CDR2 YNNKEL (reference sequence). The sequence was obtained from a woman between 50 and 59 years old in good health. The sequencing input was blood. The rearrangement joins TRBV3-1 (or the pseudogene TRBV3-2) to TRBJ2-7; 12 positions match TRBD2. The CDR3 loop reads CASSHLLAGGYEQYF. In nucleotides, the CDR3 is TGTGCCAGCAGCCACCTGCTAGCGGGGGGGTACGAGCAGTACTTC.